This T cell receptor (beta chain) was observed in a study of glioma-infiltrating T cells. The V gene's germline CDR1 is LNHDA and CDR2 SQIVND (reference sequence). The CDR3 has 13 residues. Trimming pared 3 bases from V and 1 base from J, leaving 6 bases between. The iRepertoire nested amplicon-rescue multiplex PCR amplified TCR alpha and beta CDR3s from RNA. A single record per CDR3 protein comes from TCRdb applying MiXCR to the multiplex PCR reads. This table has fewer than 500,000 distinct CDR3 sequences, approximately 42% appearing once. This clonotype was found a few times. The TCR was taken from a human donor with low-grade glioma or glioblastoma, undergoing nonglioma brain surgery, or in good health (not recorded which). The V and J genes are TRBV19 and TRBJ1-1; the D is unclear. Sequenced material: glioma tissue, nonneoplastic brain tissue, or PBMCs (not recorded which). DNA for the CDR3: TGTGCCAGTAGTATCCGAACGAACACTGAAGCTTTCTTT. Its protein product is CASSIRTNTEAFF. Full variable domain (outside the CDR3, taken from reference TRBV19 and TRBJ1-1): DGGITQSPKYLFRKEGQNVTLSCEQNLNHDAMYWYRQDPGQGLRLIYYSQIVNDFQKGDIAEGYSVSREKKESFPLTVTSAQKNPTAFYLCASSIRTNTEAFFGQGTRLTVV.